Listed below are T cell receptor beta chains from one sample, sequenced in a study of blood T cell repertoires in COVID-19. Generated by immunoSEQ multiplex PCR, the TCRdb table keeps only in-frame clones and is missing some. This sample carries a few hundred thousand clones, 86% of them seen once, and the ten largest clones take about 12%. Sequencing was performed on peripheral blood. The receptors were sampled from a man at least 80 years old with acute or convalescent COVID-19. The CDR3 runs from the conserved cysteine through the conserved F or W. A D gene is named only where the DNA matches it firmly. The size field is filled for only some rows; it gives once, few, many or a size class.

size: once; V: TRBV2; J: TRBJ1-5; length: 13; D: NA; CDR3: CASSGQVGQPQHF; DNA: TGTGCCAGCAGTGGACAGGTCGGTCAGCCCCAGCATTTT
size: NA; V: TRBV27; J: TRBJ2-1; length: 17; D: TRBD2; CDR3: CASSFPPAGGKNNEQFF; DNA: TGTGCCAGCAGTTTCCCCCCAGCGGGAGGGAAAAACAATGAGCAGTTCTTC
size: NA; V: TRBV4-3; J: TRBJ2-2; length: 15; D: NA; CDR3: CASSQGAGPTGELFF; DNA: TGCGCCAGCAGCCAAGGGGCAGGGCCCACCGGGGAGCTGTTTTTT
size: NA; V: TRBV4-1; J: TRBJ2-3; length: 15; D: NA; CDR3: CASSPQVHGTDTQYF; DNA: TGCGCCAGCAGCCCTCAGGTACACGGCACAGATACGCAGTATTTT
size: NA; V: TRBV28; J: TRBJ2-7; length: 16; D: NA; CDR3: CASSLVAGRTSYEQYF; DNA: TGTGCCAGCAGTTTAGTCGCAGGGAGGACCTCCTACGAGCAGTACTTC
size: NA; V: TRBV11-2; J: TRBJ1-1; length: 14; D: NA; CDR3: CASSFPDRRTEAFF; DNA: TGTGCCAGCAGCTTCCCAGACAGAAGGACTGAAGCTTTCTTT
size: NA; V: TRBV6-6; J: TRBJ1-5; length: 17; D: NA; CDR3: CASSLNLDSHSNQPQHF; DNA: TGTGCCAGCAGTCTAAATTTGGACAGTCATAGCAATCAGCCCCAGCATTTT
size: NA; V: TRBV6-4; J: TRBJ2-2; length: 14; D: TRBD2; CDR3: CASSGLAGAGELFF; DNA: TGTGCCAGCAGTGGACTAGCGGGAGCCGGGGAGCTGTTTTTT
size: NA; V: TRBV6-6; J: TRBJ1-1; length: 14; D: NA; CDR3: CASTGRGSNTEAFF; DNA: TGTGCCAGCACCGGGAGGGGGTCAAACACTGAAGCTTTCTTT
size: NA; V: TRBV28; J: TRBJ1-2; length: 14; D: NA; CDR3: CASSLISFNYGYTF; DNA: TGTGCCAGCAGTTTAATTTCGTTTAACTATGGCTACACCTTC
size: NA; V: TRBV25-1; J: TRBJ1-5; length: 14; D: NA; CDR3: CASSETAFNQPQHF; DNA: TGTGCCAGCAGTGAAACAGCCTTCAATCAGCCCCAGCATTTT
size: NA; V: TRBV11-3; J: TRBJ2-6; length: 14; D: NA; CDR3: CASSPSSGANVLTF; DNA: TGTGCCAGCAGCCCCTCGTCTGGGGCCAACGTCCTGACTTTC
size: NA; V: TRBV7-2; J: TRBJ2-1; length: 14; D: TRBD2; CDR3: CASKAGLARNEQFF; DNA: TGTGCCAGCAAGGCGGGACTAGCCCGGAATGAGCAGTTCTTC
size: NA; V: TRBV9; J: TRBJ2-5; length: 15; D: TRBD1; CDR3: CASSPTGTAQETQYF; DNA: TGTGCCAGCAGCCCAACCGGGACAGCCCAAGAGACCCAGTACTTC
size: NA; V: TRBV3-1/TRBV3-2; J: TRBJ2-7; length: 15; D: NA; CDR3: CASSPRGGLSYEQYF; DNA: TGTGCCAGCAGCCCGCGGGGAGGTCTCTCCTACGAGCAGTACTTC
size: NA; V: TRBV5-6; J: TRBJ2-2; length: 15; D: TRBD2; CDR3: CASSLSGGNTGELFF; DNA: TGTGCCAGCAGCCTAAGCGGGGGGAACACCGGGGAGCTGTTTTTT
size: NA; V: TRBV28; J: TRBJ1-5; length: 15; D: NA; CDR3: CASIRRGPPSEPQHF; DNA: TGTGCCAGCATTCGTAGGGGCCCTCCCAGCGAGCCCCAGCATTTT
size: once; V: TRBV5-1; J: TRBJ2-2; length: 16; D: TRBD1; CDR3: CASSPLTGRNTGELFF; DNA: TGCGCCAGCAGCCCTCTGACAGGGAGGAACACCGGGGAGCTGTTTTTT
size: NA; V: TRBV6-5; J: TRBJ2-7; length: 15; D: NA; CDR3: CASSERLAGTYEQYF; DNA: TGTGCCAGCTCAGAAAGATTGGCGGGTACCTACGAGCAGTACTTC
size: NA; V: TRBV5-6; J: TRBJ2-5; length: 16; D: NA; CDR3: CASSSPGENTQETQYF; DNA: TGTGCCAGCAGCTCACCGGGAGAAAATACTCAAGAGACCCAGTACTTC
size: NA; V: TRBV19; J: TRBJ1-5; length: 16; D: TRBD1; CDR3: CASSPAPDRGSQPQHF; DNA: TGTGCCAGTAGTCCGGCCCCCGACAGGGGGAGTCAGCCCCAGCATTTT
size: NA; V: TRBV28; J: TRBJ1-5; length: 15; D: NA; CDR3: CASSRWGGVHQPQHF; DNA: TGTGCCAGCAGTAGGTGGGGGGGGGTCCATCAGCCCCAGCATTTT
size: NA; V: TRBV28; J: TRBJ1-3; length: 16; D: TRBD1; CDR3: CASSTGQGARGNTIYF; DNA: TGTGCCAGCAGCACCGGACAGGGGGCGCGTGGAAACACCATATATTTT
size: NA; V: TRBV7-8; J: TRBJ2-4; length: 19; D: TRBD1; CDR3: CASSSRAGTGGVSKNIQYF; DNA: TGTGCCAGCAGCTCTCGGGCCGGGACAGGGGGGGTGTCCAAAAACATTCAGTACTTC
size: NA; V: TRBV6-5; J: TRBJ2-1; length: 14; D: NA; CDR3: CASSYAIGYNEQFF; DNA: TGTGCCAGCAGTTACGCTATTGGCTACAATGAGCAGTTCTTC
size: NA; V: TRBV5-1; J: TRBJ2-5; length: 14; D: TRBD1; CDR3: CASSPGTGLETQYF; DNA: TGCGCCAGCAGCCCCGGGACAGGGCTAGAGACCCAGTACTTC
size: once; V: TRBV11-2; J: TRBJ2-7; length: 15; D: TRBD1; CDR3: CASSLDPGQTTKQYF; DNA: TGTGCCAGCAGCTTAGATCCGGGACAGACCACCAAGCAGTACTTC
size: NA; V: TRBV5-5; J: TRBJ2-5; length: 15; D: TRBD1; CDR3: CASSWGTGEQETQYF; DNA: TGTGCCAGCAGCTGGGGGACAGGGGAACAAGAGACCCAGTACTTC
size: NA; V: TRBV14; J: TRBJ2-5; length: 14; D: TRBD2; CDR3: CASSEAGGSETQYF; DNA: TGTGCCAGCAGCGAAGCGGGGGGGTCAGAGACCCAGTACTTC
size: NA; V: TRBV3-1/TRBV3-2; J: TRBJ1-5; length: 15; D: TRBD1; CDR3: CASSLGQASNQPQHF; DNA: TGTGCCAGCAGCCTCGGACAGGCTAGCAATCAGCCCCAGCATTTT
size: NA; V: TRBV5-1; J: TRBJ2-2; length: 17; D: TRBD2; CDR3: CASSLERGAAGTGELFF; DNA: TGCGCCAGCAGCTTGGAGCGGGGGGCCGCGGGGACCGGGGAGCTGTTTTTT
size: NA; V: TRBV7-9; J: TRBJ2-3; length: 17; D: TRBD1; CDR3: CASSPAKGTGQADTQYF; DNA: TGTGCCAGCAGCCCCGCGAAGGGGACAGGGCAGGCAGATACGCAGTATTTT
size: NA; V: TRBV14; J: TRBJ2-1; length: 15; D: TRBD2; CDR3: CASSRPGTSYNEQFF; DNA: TGTGCCAGCAGCCGACCAGGGACTAGCTACAATGAGCAGTTCTTC
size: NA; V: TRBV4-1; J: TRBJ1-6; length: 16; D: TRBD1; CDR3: CASSQDPGQGNSPLHF; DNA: TGCGCCAGCAGCCAAGATCCGGGACAGGGAAATTCACCCCTCCACTTT
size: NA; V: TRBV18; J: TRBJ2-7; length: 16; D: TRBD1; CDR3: CASSPKLGTGVYEQYF; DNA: TGTGCCAGCTCACCAAAGTTAGGGACAGGGGTCTACGAGCAGTACTTC
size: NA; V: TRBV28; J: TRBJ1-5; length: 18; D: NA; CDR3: CASSLPRDTPLGNQPQHF; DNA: TGTGCCAGCAGTTTACCCCGGGACACCCCTTTAGGCAATCAGCCCCAGCATTTT
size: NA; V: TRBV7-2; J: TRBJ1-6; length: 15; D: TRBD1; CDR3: CASSETGSNNSPLHF; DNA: TGTGCCAGCAGCGAGACAGGGAGCAATAATTCACCCCTCCACTTT
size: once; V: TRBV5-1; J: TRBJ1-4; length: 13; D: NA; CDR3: CASSLLGGEKLFF; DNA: TGCGCCAGCAGCTTGCTGGGAGGTGAAAAACTGTTTTTT
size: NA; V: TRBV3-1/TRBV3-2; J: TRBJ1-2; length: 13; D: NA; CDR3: CASSQAGVSGYTF; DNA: TGTGCCAGCAGCCAGGCGGGGGTTAGCGGCTACACCTTC
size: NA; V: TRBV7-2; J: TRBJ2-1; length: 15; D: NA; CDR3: CASSFTSGSYNEQFF; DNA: TGTGCCAGCAGCTTCACTAGTGGTTCCTACAATGAGCAGTTCTTC
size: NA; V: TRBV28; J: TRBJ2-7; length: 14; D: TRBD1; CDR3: CASSEGGLLYEQYF; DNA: TGTGCCAGCAGCGAAGGGGGCTTGTTATACGAGCAGTACTTC
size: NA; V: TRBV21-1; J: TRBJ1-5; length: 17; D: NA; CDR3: CASSRQPGTLSNQPQHF; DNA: TGTGCCAGCAGCAGACAGCCCGGGACACTTAGCAATCAGCCCCAGCATTTT
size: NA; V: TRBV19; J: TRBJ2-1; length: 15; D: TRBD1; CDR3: CASTLGQGNYNEQFF; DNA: TGTGCCAGTACCCTCGGACAGGGGAACTACAATGAGCAGTTCTTC
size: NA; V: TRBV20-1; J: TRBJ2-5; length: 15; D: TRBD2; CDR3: CSASGVAGVGETQYF; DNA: TGCAGTGCTAGTGGGGTAGCGGGAGTAGGGGAGACCCAGTACTTC
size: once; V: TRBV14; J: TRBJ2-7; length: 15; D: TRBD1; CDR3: CASSHSRQGPYEQYF; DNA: TGTGCCAGCAGCCATTCCCGACAGGGCCCCTACGAGCAGTACTTC
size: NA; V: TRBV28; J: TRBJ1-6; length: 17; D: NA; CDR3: CASSSLQSSSYNSPLHF; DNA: TGTGCCAGCAGTTCCCTACAGTCGAGCTCCTATAATTCACCCCTCCACTTT
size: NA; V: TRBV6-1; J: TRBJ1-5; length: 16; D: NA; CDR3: CASSDGKQISNQPQHF; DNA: TGTGCCAGCAGTGATGGTAAACAGATTAGCAATCAGCCCCAGCATTTT
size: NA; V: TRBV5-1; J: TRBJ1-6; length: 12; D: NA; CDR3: CASSPGNSPLHF; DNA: TGCGCCAGCAGCCCAGGGAATTCACCCCTCCACTTT
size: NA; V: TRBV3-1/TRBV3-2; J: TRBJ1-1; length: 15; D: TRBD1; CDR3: CASSPQVRGLPDAFF; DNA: TGTGCCAGCAGCCCCCAGGTCAGGGGGCTACCGGATGCTTTCTTT
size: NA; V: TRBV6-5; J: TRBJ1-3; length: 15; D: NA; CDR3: CASSQGTGLGNTIYF; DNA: TGTGCCAGCAGTCAGGGAACAGGGCTAGGAAACACCATATATTTT